These 11 T cell receptor beta chains came from one sample sequenced in a study of T-cell reconstitution after alpha-beta-depleted transplantation in children. Preparing the TCRbeta library involved the use of unique molecular identifiers. TCRdb itself ran the PCR reads through MiXCR, one entry per CDR3 protein. The sample carries nearly 350,000 distinct CDR3 sequences, 15% to 20% recorded once. Here the sequenced sample was PBMCs, mostly from graft donor cells, taken 360 days after TCRalphabeta/CD19-depleted stem cell transplant. These receptors all come from a male patient between 2 and 10 years old who had a stem cell transplant for acute lymphoblastic leukemia, so the T cells may come from the graft donor.

In its sample, this clonotype was seen many times. The gene calls are TRBV5-1 and TRBJ1-1, with 9 bases fitting TRBD1. V gave up 1 base and J gave up 6 bases; unmatched junction bases: 7. The CDR3 extends over 15 amino acids. CDR1 is SGHRS, CDR2 YFSETQ, per germline. The DNA for the CDR3 is TGCGCCAGCAGCTTGTACAGGGGGCCGAGGGCTGAAGCTTTCTTT. This sequence encodes CASSLYRGPRAEAFF.

The V call is TRBV25-1, the J call TRBJ2-7; TRBD2 matches 9 bases. Germline assignment: CDR1 MGHDK and CDR2 SYGVNS. V trimming: 0 bases; J trimming: 1 base; junction bases outside the gene matches: 4. The length of the CDR3 is 16 residues. DNA for the CDR3: TGTGCCAGCAGTGAATACGAGACTAGCGGTTCCTACGAGCAGTACTTC. This encodes CASSEYETSGSYEQYF.

The chain is built from TRBV12-3 or TRBV12-4 and TRBJ1-4; weak D call: TRBD1 (6 bases). The CDR3 is 13 residues long. Trimming pared 6 bases from V and 8 bases from J, leaving 13 bases between. CDR3 protein: CASRRDISEKLFF. CDR3 nucleotide sequence: TGTGCCAGCAGGAGGGACATAAGCGAAAAACTGTTTTTT.

This chain joins TRBV24-1 and TRBJ2-3, with TRBD2 as a possible D gene (6 bases). This CDR3 has 13 amino acids. Deletions cut 5 bases from V and 3 bases from J, with 8 bases between. The germline V gene has CDR1 KGHDR and CDR2 SFDVKD. The CDR3 coding sequence is TGTGCCACCAGTGGAGGGAGGACAGATACGCAGTATTTT. Encoded protein: CATSGGRTDTQYF.

This clonotype showed up just a few times. This chain uses TRBV7-9 with TRBJ2-1; D is unclear. The CDR3 totals 12 residues. Germline CDR1 reads SEHNR; CDR2 reads FQNEAQ (reference sequence). V shed 6 bases and J shed 7 bases, with 10 bases lying between them. DNA for the CDR3: TGTGCCAGCAGTTGGGGTATTAATGAGCAGTTCTTC. Amino acids: CASSWGINEQFF.

At least ten counts were recorded for this clonotype. The chain recombines TRBV28 with TRBJ2-7; the D gene could be TRBD1 or TRBD2 (5 bases each). The CDR3 length is 13 residues. Trimming pared 7 bases from V and 0 bases from J, leaving 10 bases between. Germline V gene sequence: CDR1 MDHEN, CDR2 SYDVKM. The chain's CDR3 is CASTPGSSYEQYF. Here the CDR3 DNA reads TGTGCCAGCACCCCAGGGAGCTCCTACGAGCAGTACTTC. Supplemented by reference TRBV28 and TRBJ2-7, the full variable domain reads DVKVTQSSRYLVKRTGEKVFLECVQDMDHENMFWYRQDPGLGLRLIYFSYDVKMKEKGDIPEGYSVSREKKERFSLILESASTNQTSMYLCASTPGSSYEQYFGPGTRLTVT.

This rearrangement joins TRBV4-1 to TRBJ2-2; no reliable D call. The ends were cut back, 5 bases at V and 6 bases at J, with 22 bases in the middle. The germline CDR1 and CDR2 sequences are MGHRA and YSYEKL. The CDR3 is 17 residues long. The DNA of the CDR3 is TGCGCCAGCAGCGAAAGCGTCGTAAATTCCCCCTCCGGGGAGCTGTTTTTT. This translates into CASSESVVNSPSGELFF.

DNA for the CDR3: TGTGCCAGCAGCCCTGGCGGGAGCCTAAGACGCAATGAGCAGTTCTTC. Its translation: CASSPGGSLRRNEQFF. This chain joins TRBV4-2 and TRBJ2-1; TRBD2 matches at 7 bases. J lost 6 bases, V lost 4 bases, and 12 bases had no gene match. The CDR3 spans 16 residues. CDR1 is LGHNA, CDR2 YNFKEQ, per germline.

This clonotype was recorded a few times. The rearrangement joins TRBV20-1 to TRBJ2-7; 7 positions match TRBD2. The CDR3 extends over 14 amino acids. V shed 0 bases, J shed 1 base, and the junction held 3 bases outside the gene matches. Germline V gives CDR1 DFQATT, CDR2 SNEGSKA (reference sequence). The DNA for the CDR3 is TGCAGTGCTAGAGAGGCTAGCGGATCCTACGAGCAGTACTTC. Translated: CSAREASGSYEQYF.

V is TRBV13 and J is TRBJ2-1; the D is unclear. Germline values: CDR1 PRHDT, CDR2 FYEKMQ (reference sequence). V was pared by 5 bases and J by 5 bases, with 7 bases between. CDR3 length equals 12 residues. CDR3 amino acids: CASSEQDNEQFF. CDR3 DNA sequence: TGTGCCAGCAGCGAACAAGACAATGAGCAGTTCTTC.

In this sample, this clonotype turned up a few times. The chain uses TRBV29-1 and TRBJ2-3; 7 bases fit TRBD1. The CDR3 covers 15 residues. V was pared by 2 bases and J by 0 bases, with 5 bases of the junction left unmatched. The germline V gene has CDR1 SQVTM and CDR2 ANQGSEA. The chain's CDR3 is CSVEKGTASTDTQYF. In DNA, the CDR3 is TGCAGCGTTGAAAAGGGGACAGCGAGCACAGATACGCAGTATTTT.